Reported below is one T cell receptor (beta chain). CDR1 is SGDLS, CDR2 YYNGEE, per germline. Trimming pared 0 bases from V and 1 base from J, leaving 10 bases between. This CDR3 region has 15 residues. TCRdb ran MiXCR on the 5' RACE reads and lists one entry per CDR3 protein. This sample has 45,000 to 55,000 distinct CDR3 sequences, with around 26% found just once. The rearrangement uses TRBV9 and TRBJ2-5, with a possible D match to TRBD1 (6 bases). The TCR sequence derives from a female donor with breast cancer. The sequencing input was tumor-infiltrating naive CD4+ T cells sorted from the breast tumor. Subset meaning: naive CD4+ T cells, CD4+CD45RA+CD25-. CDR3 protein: CASSVGQGTQETQYF. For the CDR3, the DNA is TGTGCCAGCAGCGTAGGGCAGGGGACCCAAGAGACCCAGTACTTC.